Given below is one TCR beta chain in context. The antigen is unknown. The PCR used 60 V beta and 13 J beta primers. Sequenced by immunoSEQ multiplex PCR; TCRdb stores in-frame clones only, minus some. This table holds about 76,000 clones, around 86% found once. The data originate from a study of glioma-infiltrating T cells after dendritic cell vaccination. Study overall: Dendritic cell vaccination trial patients had either newly diagnosed or recurrent glioblastoma.

The time point is: after dendritic cell vaccination, including at tumor progression/relapse. This CDR3 is 15 amino acids long. Germline V gives CDR1 SEHNR, CDR2 FQNEAQ (reference sequence). Trimming took 5 bases from V and 6 from J, leaving 18 bases between them. Regarding the study as a whole: Complete blood and tumor specimen sets were limited to few patients. Higher pretreatment TIL content predicted longer progression-free time and survival.

The chain carries TRBV7-9 and TRBJ2-3; TRBD2 might be the D (6 bases). The TCR sequence derives from a human donor with glioblastoma. Source: blood, taken after dendritic cell vaccination. The CDR3 DNA follows: TGTGCCAGCAGCCAGGGACTCCCCCGGGCGGATACGCAGTATTTT. As protein: CASSQGLPRADTQYF.